This T cell receptor beta chain was profiled in a study of beta chain features in type 1 diabetes. Study as a whole: Patient and healthy donor groups were alike in age, gender and cell yields. Study-level points and caveats: Patients with Type 1 diabetes showed moderately but significantly shorter TCRB CDR3s in all four CD4+ subsets. Fewer junction insertions and more nucleotide deletions appeared in type 1 diabetes patients.

Trimming shortened V by 5 bases and J by 2 bases, and 17 bases separated the two germline ends. The CDR3 sequence is 15 residues long. Germline CDR1 is SGHRS and CDR2 is YFSETQ. The whole isolated RNA underwent reverse transcription, so sequencing captured expressed TCRB transcripts. For naive, central memory and regulatory T cell samples, reads averaged around 3.6 million. Clones were read by immunoSEQ multiplex PCR, and TCRdb kept only the in-frame ones, dropping some. In the table there are 95,000 to 150,000 clones, 17% of which are singletons. Each sorted population was over 95% pure. Points on this clone: Its antigen is unidentified.

This receptor was obtained from a man aged 18 to 29 with type 1 diabetes. Sequences were obtained from central memory CD4+ T cells from blood. The V call is TRBV5-1, the J call TRBJ2-7; possibly TRBD2 for D (5 bases). In nucleotides, the CDR3 is TGCGCCAGCAGGGACGGGGTAGCTTCCACCTACGAGCAGTACTTC. Amino acids: CASRDGVASTYEQYF.